The 30 T cell receptor beta chains below come from one sample, sequenced in a study of PD-L1 blockade in urothelial cancer. Generated by immunoSEQ multiplex PCR, the TCRdb table keeps only in-frame clones and is missing some. The table has 41,000 or so clones, 70% to 85% seen once; the top ten hold roughly a sixth. Sequencing used PBMCs, obtained around atezolizumab (anti-PD-L1) treatment. Receptors originate from a man aged 55 to 69 with urothelial cancer.

The chain has TRBV28 and TRBJ1-5, with D unresolved. The length of the CDR3 is 15 residues. V shed 3 bases and J shed 2 bases, with 11 bases lying between them. Germline CDR1 is MDHEN and CDR2 is SYDVKM. CDR3 bases: TGTGCCAGCAGTTTTGTGGGGAGGGGCAATCAGCCCCAGCATTTT. Translating gives CASSFVGRGNQPQHF.

The J gene is TRBJ2-3, the V gene TRBV18; a weak D match, TRBD2 (6 bases). This CDR3 spans 15 amino acids. Per the germline V gene, CDR1 is KGHSH and CDR2 is LQKENI. V shed 3 bases and J shed 8 bases, with 18 bases lying between them. CDR3 region: CASSPLGGKGSTQYF. The CDR3 DNA is TGTGCCAGCTCACCCCTGGGCGGGAAGGGTAGTACGCAGTATTTT.

V and J are TRBV5-4 and TRBJ2-7; 7 bases align to TRBD2. In germline, CDR1 is SGHNT, CDR2 YYREEE (reference sequence). CDR3 length equals 15 residues. J gave up 0 bases and V 3 bases, and 6 bases lay outside the gene matches. The CDR3 coding sequence is TGTGCCAGCAGCTCCGGACTAGAGGTCTCCTACGAGCAGTACTTC. Its protein product is CASSSGLEVSYEQYF. Looking up the rest from reference TRBV5-4 and TRBJ2-7 gives the full variable domain: ETGVTQSPTHLIKTRGQQVTLRCSSQSGHNTVSWYQQALGQGPQFIFQYYREEENGRGNFPPRFSGLQFPNYSSELNVNALELDDSALYLCASSSGLEVSYEQYFGPGTRLTVT.

V is TRBV28 and J is TRBJ2-7; D is possibly TRBD2 (6 bases). The germline V gene has CDR1 MDHEN and CDR2 SYDVKM. This CDR3 spans 14 amino acids. Trimming removed 8 bases from V and 0 bases from J, with 14 bases in between. CDR3 region: CASAGGGSSYEQYF. CDR3 coding DNA: TGTGCCAGCGCCGGGGGAGGCAGCTCCTACGAGCAGTACTTC.

This chain joins TRBV5-5 and TRBJ1-2; TRBD1 might be the D (6 bases). V was clipped by 0 bases and J by 4 bases, with 13 bases between them. The CDR3 contains 15 residues. In germline, CDR1 is SGHKS, CDR2 YYEKEE (reference sequence). The CDR3 loop is CASSLEPGHSYGYTF. The CDR3 DNA reads TGTGCCAGCAGCTTGGAACCGGGACACAGCTATGGCTACACCTTC.

The V gene is TRBV6-1, the J gene TRBJ1-4; 8 bases map to TRBD1. Germline lookup yields CDR1 MNHNS and CDR2 SASEGT. CDR3 length: 19 amino acids. Trimming took 1 base from V and 8 from J; bases not matched to a gene: 18. The CDR3 region has the DNA TGTGCCAGCAGTGAAGGCGATCGGACAGGGAGGGTATCGGACGAAAAACTGTTTTTT. This codes for CASSEGDRTGRVSDEKLFF.

This clone was seen only a few times. J is TRBJ2-2 and V is TRBV5-6; perhaps TRBD2 as D (5 bases). CDR3 length: 16 residues. With 7 bases removed from V and 4 bases from J, the gap between germline ends came to 20 bases. Looked up from germline, CDR1 is SGHDT and CDR2 is YYEEEE. CDR3 DNA: TGTGCCAGCGCCGGGCCAGACGGGGTCGGCACCGGGGAGCTGTTTTTT. Amino acids: CASAGPDGVGTGELFF.

This clone was observed a few times. This chain connects TRBV18 to TRBJ1-6; D gene uncertain. With 3 bases removed from V and 8 bases from J, the gap between germline ends came to 8 bases. Per the germline V gene, CDR1 is KGHSH and CDR2 is LQKENI. The CDR3 length is 13 residues. The DNA of the CDR3 is TGTGCCAGCTCACCGGCCGGGGATTCACCCCTCCACTTT. Translating gives CASSPAGDSPLHF.

This clone came up a few times. The J gene is TRBJ1-2, the V gene TRBV28, with unresolved D. The CDR3 is 13 residues long. Germline lookup yields CDR1 MDHEN and CDR2 SYDVKM. Trimming cost V 3 bases and J 7 bases, with 12 bases left between them. The CDR3 sequence is CASSFRGHLGYTF. The DNA for the CDR3 is TGTGCCAGCAGTTTTAGAGGGCATCTTGGCTACACCTTC.

J is TRBJ1-1 and V is TRBV4-1, with 8 positions matching TRBD1. With V trimmed by 4 bases and J by 3 bases, 10 bases remained unmatched. Germline lookup yields CDR1 MGHRA and CDR2 YSYEKL. The CDR3 has 16 residues. The CDR3 DNA reads as TGCGCCAGCAGCCCACGAGACGGACAGGGCGACACTGAAGCTTTCTTT. Translated: CASSPRDGQGDTEAFF.

The gene calls are TRBV6-6 and TRBJ2-7; D unclear. V gave up 6 bases and J gave up 1 base, with 13 bases separating them. Per germline, CDR1 MNHNY and CDR2 SVGAGI (reference sequence). The CDR3 is made up of 14 amino acids. CDR3 residues: CASRFYDTSYEQYF. CDR3 in DNA: TGTGCCAGCAGGTTTTACGACACATCCTACGAGCAGTACTTC.

The chain employs TRBV29-1 and TRBJ2-1, with TRBD1 matching over 8 bases. Germline V gene sequence: CDR1 SQVTM, CDR2 ANQGSEA. This CDR3 region has 17 residues. V dropped 1 base and J dropped 5; count of bases not matched to a gene: 13. The CDR3 loop is CSVEGALDRVRDNEQFF. The CDR3 bases are TGCAGCGTTGAAGGAGCCTTGGACAGGGTGAGAGACAATGAGCAGTTCTTC.

In this sample, this clone turned up once. Written as DNA, the CDR3 is TGCGCCAGCAGCTTTCAGGGTAATGAGCAGTTCTTC. Translated: CASSFQGNEQFF. The V and J genes are TRBV5-1 and TRBJ2-1; TRBD1 might be the D (5 bases). V shed 2 bases and J shed 7 bases, with 7 bases lying between them. The CDR3 runs to 12 residues. Germline-derived CDR1 and CDR2 are SGHRS and YFSETQ.

This rearrangement joins TRBV5-1 to TRBJ1-4; D unclear. The CDR3 length is 13 residues. CDR1 is SGHRS, CDR2 YFSETQ, per germline. Trimming removed 0 bases at V and 5 bases at J, with 5 bases between. This CDR3 reads CASSLDQNEKLFF. CDR3 DNA: TGCGCCAGCAGCTTGGACCAGAATGAAAAACTGTTTTTT. Full variable domain (remainder filled in from reference TRBV5-1 and TRBJ1-4): KAGVTQTPRYLIKTRGQQVTLSCSPISGHRSVSWYQQTPGQGLQFLFEYFSETQRNKGNFPGRFSGRQFSNSRSEMNVSTLELGDSALYLCASSLDQNEKLFFGSGTQLSVL.

The V and J genes are TRBV7-3 and TRBJ1-1; possibly TRBD1 for D (5 bases). This CDR3 has 15 amino acids. The V and J ends lost 2 bases and 3 bases respectively, with 13 bases between them. Germline loops: CDR1 SGHTA, CDR2 FQGTGA. In DNA, the CDR3 is TGTGCCAGCAGCTTATTTAGCAGGGAGGACACTGAAGCTTTCTTT. Amino acids: CASSLFSREDTEAFF. Full variable domain (outside the CDR3, taken from reference TRBV7-3 and TRBJ1-1): GAGVSQTPSNKVTEKGKYVELRCDPISGHTALYWYRQSLGQGPEFLIYFQGTGAADDSGLPNDRFFAVRPEGSVSTLKIQRTERGDSAVYLCASSLFSREDTEAFFGQGTRLTVV.

This chain uses TRBV28 with TRBJ2-7; D is ambiguous. The CDR3 is 14 residues long. Germline V gene sequence: CDR1 MDHEN, CDR2 SYDVKM. Trimming left V 2 bases short and J 2 bases short, with 10 bases between. The CDR3 region is CASSLATETYEQYF. CDR3 sequence (DNA): TGTGCCAGCAGTTTAGCAACAGAAACCTACGAGCAGTACTTC.

The chain links TRBV7-8 to TRBJ1-4; D may be TRBD1 (6 bases). Germline CDR1 SGHVS, CDR2 FQNEAQ. V was shortened by 8 bases and J by 1 base, with 17 bases between the two germline ends. The CDR3 runs 16 residues. CDR3 sequence (DNA): TGTGCCAGCGGGGGGGGGCAGGGACAAACTAATGAAAAACTGTTTTTT. It specifies CASGGGQGQTNEKLFF.

This clone appeared a few times. The CDR3 region is CASSGSTGSYTF. In DNA form, the CDR3 reads TGTGCCAGCAGTGGGTCGACAGGGAGCTACACCTTC. This rearrangement joins TRBV25-1 to TRBJ1-2; TRBD1 matches at 7 bases. This CDR3 is 12 amino acids long. CDR1 is MGHDK and CDR2 is SYGVNS in the germline V gene. V gave up 4 bases and J gave up 9 bases; unmatched junction bases: 5.

This clone was seen only a few times. The rearrangement joins TRBV6-6 to TRBJ1-6; 7 nucleotides line up with TRBD1. Germline V gives CDR1 MNHNY, CDR2 SVGAGI (reference sequence). V was pared by 4 bases and J by 3 bases, with 3 bases of the junction left unmatched. This CDR3 region has 15 residues. The chain's CDR3 is CASSSGQDYNSPLHF. CDR3 in DNA: TGTGCCAGCAGTTCCGGACAGGACTATAATTCACCCCTCCACTTT.

CDR3: CASSLVAGGNQPQHF. The CDR3 DNA sequence: TGCGCCAGCAGCTTGGTAGCGGGGGGCAATCAGCCCCAGCATTTT. The V and J genes are TRBV5-1 and TRBJ1-5; possible D gene TRBD1, 5 bases. This CDR3 region has 15 residues. Trimming shortened V by 0 bases and J by 2 bases, and 9 bases separated the two germline ends. Germline V CDR1 and CDR2: SGHRS, YFSETQ.

The genes are TRBV2 and TRBJ2-1, with 7 bases fitting TRBD1. The CDR3 has 18 residues. V lost 5 bases to trimming and J lost 5 bases; unmatched junction nucleotides: 18. The germline V gene has CDR1 SNHLY and CDR2 FYNNEI. The CDR3: CASSPRAGRAGGNNEQFF. The CDR3 DNA reads TGTGCCAGCAGTCCGAGGGCCGGACGCGCAGGGGGTAACAATGAGCAGTTCTTC.

CDR3 region: CASSVQGAREQYF. As DNA, the CDR3 is TGTGCCAGCAGTGTACAGGGGGCTAGGGAGCAGTACTTC. This chain uses TRBV6-1 with TRBJ2-7; 9 nucleotides line up with TRBD1. This CDR3 has 13 residues. The V segment lost 4 bases and the J segment 7 bases; nucleotides outside the gene matches: 5. Germline values: CDR1 MNHNS, CDR2 SASEGT.

The chain joins TRBV2 to TRBJ2-5; 7 positions agree with TRBD1. Germline-derived CDR1 and CDR2 are SNHLY and FYNNEI. The V gene end was trimmed by 7 bases and the J gene end by 2 bases; junction bases not matched to a gene: 4. This CDR3 has 13 amino acids. The CDR3 DNA reads as TGTGCCAGCAAAGGGGGCAGGCAAGAGACCCAGTACTTC. Its protein is CASKGGRQETQYF.

The V call is TRBV5-6, the J call TRBJ1-2; 8 bases are a match to TRBD1. The CDR3 is made up of 14 amino acids. Trimming removed 4 bases from V and 2 bases from J; junction bases left unmatched: 4. Germline V gene sequence: CDR1 SGHDT, CDR2 YYEEEE. The CDR3 nucleotides read TGTGCCAGCAGCAAAGACAGGGGCAACTATGGCTACACCTTC. Amino acid sequence: CASSKDRGNYGYTF.

The genes are TRBV6-6 and TRBJ2-2; a weak D match, TRBD1 (5 bases). CDR1 and CDR2 (germline): MNHNY, SVGAGI (reference sequence). The CDR3 runs 14 residues. The V and J ends lost 10 bases and 0 bases respectively, with 12 bases between them. The chain's CDR3 is CATRWTPNTGELFF. The CDR3 region has the DNA TGTGCCACCCGTTGGACACCGAACACCGGGGAGCTGTTTTTT.

This clone appeared a single time. The chain combines TRBV15 with TRBJ1-5; TRBD1 might be the D (5 bases). The V end was cut by 0 bases, the J end by 1 base, with 10 bases between. The CDR3 contains 16 residues. The V gene's germline CDR1 is LNHNV and CDR2 YYDKDF (reference sequence). As DNA, the CDR3 is TGTGCCACCAGCAGAGACAGGGCGGTAAGCAATCAGCCCCAGCATTTT. Its protein is CATSRDRAVSNQPQHF.

By share, this clone ranks as medium-sized. V gene TRBV2 combines with J gene TRBJ2-7, with TRBD1 matching over 8 bases. CDR3 length equals 16 residues. Germline lookup yields CDR1 SNHLY and CDR2 FYNNEI. The V and J ends lost 1 base and 2 bases, in that order; junction bases with no gene match: 7. The CDR3 loop is CASSEVGTGVAYEQYF. The CDR3 DNA follows: TGTGCCAGCAGTGAAGTAGGGACAGGAGTAGCCTACGAGCAGTACTTC. The complete variable domain, with remaining parts taken from reference TRBV2 and TRBJ2-7, reads EPEVTQTPSHQVTQMGQEVILRCVPISNHLYFYWYRQILGQKVEFLVSFYNNEISEKSEIFDDQFSVERPDGSNFTLKIRSTKLEDSAMYFCASSEVGTGVAYEQYFGPGTRLTVT.

A few counts support this clone. V and J are TRBV30 and TRBJ2-7; D perhaps matches TRBD1 (6 bases). CDR1 and CDR2 from the germline V gene are GTSNPN and SVGIG (reference sequence). The CDR3 is 16 amino acids. Trimming left V 1 base short and J 5 bases short, with 21 bases between. CDR3 coding DNA: TGTGCCTGGAGTGACCCCTGGAAGGGGGAGAAAAACGAGCAGTACTTC. Its protein product is CAWSDPWKGEKNEQYF.

The rearrangement links TRBV5-6 to TRBJ1-4, with 7 bases identical to TRBD1. The CDR3 runs to 14 residues. Losses at the gene ends were 2 bases for V and 5 bases for J; bases not matched to a gene: 3. In germline, CDR1 is SGHDT, CDR2 YYEEEE. CDR3 bases: TGTGCCAGCAGCTTAAAGGGACAGAATGAAAAACTGTTTTTT. Its protein product is CASSLKGQNEKLFF.

This sequence joins TRBV5-4 and TRBJ2-7, with 7 bases fitting TRBD2. Germline V CDR1 and CDR2: SGHNT, YYREEE (reference sequence). The CDR3 consists of 14 residues. The junction had 3 bases not matched to a gene; V was cut back by 1 base and J by 2 bases. The CDR3 coding sequence is TGTGCCAGCAGCTTGACGCGGGAGCCCTACGAGCAGTACTTC. Encoded protein: CASSLTREPYEQYF.